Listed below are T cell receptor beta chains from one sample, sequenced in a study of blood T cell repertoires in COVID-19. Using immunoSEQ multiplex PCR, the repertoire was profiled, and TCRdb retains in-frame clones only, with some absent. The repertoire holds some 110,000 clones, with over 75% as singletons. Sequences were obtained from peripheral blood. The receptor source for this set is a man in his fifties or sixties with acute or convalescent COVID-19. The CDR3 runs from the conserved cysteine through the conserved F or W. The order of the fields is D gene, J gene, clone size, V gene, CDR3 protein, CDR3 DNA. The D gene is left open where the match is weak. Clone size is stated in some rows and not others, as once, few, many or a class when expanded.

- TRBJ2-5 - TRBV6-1 CASSERVRETQYF TGTGCCAGCAGTGAAAGAGTACGAGAGACCCAGTACTTC
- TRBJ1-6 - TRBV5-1 CASSLGQIVNYNSPLHF TGCGCCAGCAGCTTGGGACAGATTGTAAACTATAATTCACCCCTCCACTTT
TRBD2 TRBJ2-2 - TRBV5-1 CASSWTSANTGELFF TGCGCCAGCAGCTGGACTAGCGCGAACACCGGGGAGCTGTTTTTT
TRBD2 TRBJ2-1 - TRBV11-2 CASSLEEGLAGNEQFF TGTGCCAGCAGCTTAGAAGAGGGGCTAGCGGGGAATGAGCAGTTCTTC
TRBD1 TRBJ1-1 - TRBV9 CASSASGQGEAFF TGTGCCAGCAGCGCCTCGGGACAGGGCGAAGCTTTCTTT
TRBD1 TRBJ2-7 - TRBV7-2 CASSSGTGLSREQYF TGTGCCAGCAGCTCAGGGACAGGGTTGTCCCGCGAGCAGTACTTC
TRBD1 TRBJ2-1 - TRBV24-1 CATSDLPGQGYNEQFF TGTGCCACCAGTGATTTACCGGGACAGGGATACAATGAGCAGTTCTTC
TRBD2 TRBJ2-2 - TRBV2 CARGENTGELFF TGTGCCCGGGGGGAGAACACCGGGGAGCTGTTTTTT
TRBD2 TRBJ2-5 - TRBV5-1 CASSTGGETQYF TGCGCCAGCAGCACCGGGGGGGAGACCCAGTACTTC
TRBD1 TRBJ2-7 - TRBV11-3 CASSLGDRVAEQYF TGTGCCAGCAGCTTAGGGGACAGGGTCGCCGAGCAGTACTTC
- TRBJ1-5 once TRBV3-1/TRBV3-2 CASSQDPQGLGLPQHF TGTGCCAGCAGCCAAGATCCACAGGGCCTTGGTCTGCCCCAGCATTTT
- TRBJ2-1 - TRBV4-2 CASSQDFGHTTYNEQFF TGTGCCAGCAGCCAAGATTTCGGACATACTACCTACAATGAGCAGTTCTTC
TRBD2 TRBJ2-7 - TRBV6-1 CASSESGGSYEQYF TGTGCCAGCAGTGAATCGGGGGGGTCCTACGAGCAGTACTTC
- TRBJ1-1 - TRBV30 CAWMGQRETFF TGTGCCTGGATGGGACAACGGGAAACTTTCTTT
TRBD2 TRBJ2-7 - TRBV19 CASSTRLAGALVREQYF TGTGCCAGTAGCACGCGACTAGCGGGAGCGCTTGTGAGGGAGCAGTACTTC
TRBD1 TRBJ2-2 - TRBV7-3 CASSSTGGGELFF TGTGCCAGCAGCTCCACAGGGGGCGGGGAGCTGTTTTTT
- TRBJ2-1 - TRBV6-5 CASSYRDTSYNEQFF TGTGCCAGCAGTTACCGGGACACCTCCTACAATGAGCAGTTCTTC
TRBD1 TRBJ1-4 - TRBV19 CASSIVRGQGGTNEKLFF TGTGCCAGTAGTATAGTCCGGGGACAGGGCGGGACTAATGAAAAACTGTTTTTT
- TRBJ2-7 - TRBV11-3 CASLGQNSYEQYF TGTGCCAGCTTGGGCCAGAACTCCTACGAGCAGTACTTC
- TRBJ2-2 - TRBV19 CASSIQTYTGELFF TGTGCCAGTAGTATTCAGACTTACACCGGGGAGCTGTTTTTT
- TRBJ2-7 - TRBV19 CASSPIDRVREQYF TGTGCCAGTAGCCCCATCGACCGGGTCCGCGAGCAGTACTTC
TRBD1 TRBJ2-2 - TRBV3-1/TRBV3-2 CASSTTEGAGELFF TGTGCCAGCAGCACGACAGAGGGGGCTGGGGAGCTGTTTTTT
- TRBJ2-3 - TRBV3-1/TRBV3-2 CASSLGATDTQYF TGTGCCAGCAGCCTGGGGGCCACAGATACGCAGTATTTT
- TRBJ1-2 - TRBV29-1 CSVADRQRTGYTF TGCAGCGTCGCCGACAGACAAAGAACGGGCTACACCTTC
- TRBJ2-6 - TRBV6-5 CASSKRFGANVLTF TGTGCCAGCAGTAAGCGCTTTGGGGCCAACGTCCTGACTTTC
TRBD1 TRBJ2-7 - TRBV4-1 CASSQATGTGQYEQYF TGCGCCAGCAGCCAGGCGACCGGGACAGGACAATACGAGCAGTACTTC
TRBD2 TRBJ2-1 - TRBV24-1 CATSGPGTSSYNEQFF TGTGCCACCAGTGGTCCCGGGACTAGCAGCTACAATGAGCAGTTCTTC
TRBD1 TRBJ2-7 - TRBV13 CASSLTGAEQYF TGTGCCAGCAGCTTGACAGGGGCCGAGCAGTACTTC
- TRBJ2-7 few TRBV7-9 CASSLGQSTYEQYF TGTGCCAGCAGCTTAGGGCAGTCCACCTACGAGCAGTACTTC
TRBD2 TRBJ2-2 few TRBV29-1 CSVERVSGYTGELFF TGCAGCGTTGAGCGTGTTAGCGGGTACACCGGGGAGCTGTTTTTT
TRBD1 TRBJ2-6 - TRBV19 CASRQGGSGANVLTF TGTGCCAGTAGACAGGGGGGCTCTGGGGCCAACGTCCTGACTTTC
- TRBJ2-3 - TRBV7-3 CASSPSVTSRTDTQYF TGTGCCAGCAGCCCCTCGGTCACTAGTCGCACAGATACGCAGTATTTT
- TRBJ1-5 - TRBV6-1 CASSEIGGHQPQHF TGTGCCAGCAGTGAGATTGGAGGGCATCAGCCCCAGCATTTT
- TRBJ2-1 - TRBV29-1 CSVGLIEQFF TGCAGCGTTGGACTTATTGAGCAGTTCTTC
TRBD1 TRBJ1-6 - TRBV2 CASSIRQGNSPLHF TGTGCCAGCAGTATCCGACAGGGGAATTCACCCCTCCACTTT
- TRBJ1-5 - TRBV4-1 CASSQVAVNQPQHF TGCGCCAGCAGCCAAGTGGCAGTGAATCAGCCCCAGCATTTT
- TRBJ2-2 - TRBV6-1 CASSDGTGELFF TGTGCCAGCAGTGACGGCACCGGGGAGCTGTTTTTT
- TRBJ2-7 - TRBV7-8 CASSERDTTYEQYF TGTGCCAGCAGCGAACGGGACACAACCTACGAGCAGTACTTC
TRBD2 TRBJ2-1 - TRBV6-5 CASSYSVSGAYNEQFF TGTGCCAGCAGTTACTCTGTTAGCGGGGCCTACAATGAGCAGTTCTTC
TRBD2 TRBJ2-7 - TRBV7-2 CASSLAGGPYEQYF TGTGCCAGCAGCTTAGCGGGAGGGCCCTACGAGCAGTACTTC
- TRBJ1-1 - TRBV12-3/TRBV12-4 CASSFEETEAFF TGTGCCAGCAGTTTCGAGGAAACTGAAGCTTTCTTT
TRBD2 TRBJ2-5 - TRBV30 CARGLAETQYF TGTGCCCGCGGACTAGCGGAGACCCAGTACTTC
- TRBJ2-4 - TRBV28 CASSPPGPAKNIQYF TGTGCCAGCAGCCCCCCGGGTCCAGCCAAAAACATTCAGTACTTC
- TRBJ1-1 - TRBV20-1 CSARVNTEAFF TGCAGTGCCAGGGTCAACACTGAAGCTTTCTTT
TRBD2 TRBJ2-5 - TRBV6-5 CASSLTSGGGETQYF TGTGCCAGCAGTCTGACTAGCGGGGGAGGCGAGACCCAGTACTTC
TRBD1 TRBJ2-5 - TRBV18 CASSLGTGIGETQYF TGTGCCAGCTCCCTCGGGACAGGGATCGGAGAGACCCAGTACTTC
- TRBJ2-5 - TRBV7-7 CASSTLQGRLETQYF TGTGCTAGCAGTACTTTACAGGGCCGGTTAGAGACCCAGTACTTC
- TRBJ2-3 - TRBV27 CASSFSSTDTQYF TGTGCCAGCAGTTTCTCTAGCACAGATACGCAGTATTTT
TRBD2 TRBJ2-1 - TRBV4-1 CASSHGLAGPVNEQFF TGCGCCAGCAGCCACGGACTAGCGGGGCCAGTTAATGAGCAGTTCTTC
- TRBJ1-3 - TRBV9 CASSPGGLNGGNTIYF TGTGCCAGCAGCCCCGGCGGGCTTAATGGTGGAAACACCATATATTTT
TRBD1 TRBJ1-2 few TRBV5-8 CASSIDRGRAGYTF TGTGCCAGCAGCATCGACAGGGGACGGGCAGGCTACACCTTC
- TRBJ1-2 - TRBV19 CASQTGRGYGYTF TGTGCCTCGCAGACCGGGAGAGGCTATGGCTACACCTTC
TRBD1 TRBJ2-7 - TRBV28 CASTLGQDFYEQYF TGTGCCAGCACCCTAGGACAGGACTTCTACGAGCAGTACTTC
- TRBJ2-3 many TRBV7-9 CASSPRGPDTQYF TGTGCCAGCAGCCCCCGAGGCCCAGATACGCAGTATTTT
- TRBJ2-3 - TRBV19 CAYRTTDTQYF TGTGCCTATAGGACAACAGATACGCAGTATTTT